This TCR beta chain came from a study of T-cell reconstitution after alpha-beta-depleted transplantation in children. As it was prepared, the TCRbeta library received unique molecular identifiers. TCRdb independently ran MiXCR on the PCR reads; one entry per CDR3 protein. The sample lists hundreds of thousands of distinct CDR3 sequences, approximately 12% occurring once. The TCR originated in a human donor who donated a stem cell graft to a child with Fanconi anemia. The sequencing used PBMCs, collected from the stem cell graft.

The CDR3 bases are TGTGCCAGCAGTTCCCAGGACATCTACACCGGGGAGCTGTTTTTT. Its protein is CASSSQDIYTGELFF. This chain connects TRBV12-3 or TRBV12-4 to TRBJ2-2; D is possibly TRBD1 (5 bases). Trimming shortened V by 4 bases and J by 3 bases, and 12 bases separated the two germline ends. CDR3 length: 15 amino acids.